The T cell receptor beta chain under discussion was sequenced for a study of blood T cell repertoires in COVID-19. Study-wide context: Researchers got acute and convalescent COVID-19 samples from the United States, Italy and Spain.

TCRdb keeps only in-frame clones here, not all; method: immunoSEQ multiplex PCR. The data hold 160,000 or so clones, with 80% to 90% observed a single time. CDR1 LGHDT and CDR2 YNNKEL come from the germline V gene (reference sequence). V was pared by 4 bases and J by 8 bases, with 11 bases between. The CDR3 contains 12 residues. V and J are TRBV3-1 (or the pseudogene TRBV3-2) and TRBJ1-2, with unresolved D. The clonotype was recovered from a woman between 50 and 59 years old who had recovered from COVID-19. Sequencing was performed on PBMCs or T cells enriched from blood (not recorded which). The CDR3 DNA follows: TGTGCCAGCAGCCCCCTCGGAGAAGGCTACACCTTC. This encodes CASSPLGEGYTF.